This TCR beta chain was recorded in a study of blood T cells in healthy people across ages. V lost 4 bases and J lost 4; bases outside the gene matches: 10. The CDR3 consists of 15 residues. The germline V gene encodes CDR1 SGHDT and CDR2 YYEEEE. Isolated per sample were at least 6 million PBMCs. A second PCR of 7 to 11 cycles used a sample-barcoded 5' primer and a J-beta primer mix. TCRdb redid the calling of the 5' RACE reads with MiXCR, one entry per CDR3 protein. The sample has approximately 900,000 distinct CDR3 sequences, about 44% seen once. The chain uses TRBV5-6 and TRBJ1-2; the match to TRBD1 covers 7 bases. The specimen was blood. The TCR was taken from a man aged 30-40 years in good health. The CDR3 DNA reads TGTGCCAGCAGCGTCCGTACCGGGACAGCCTATGGCTACACCTTC. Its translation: CASSVRTGTAYGYTF.